This T cell receptor (beta chain) came from a study of graft-versus-host responses after intestinal transplantation. Background on the study: Multivisceral, liver-intestinal, or isolated intestinal grafts went to recipients. For 3 to 4 years after anti-thymocyte globulin induction, all recipients took tacrolimus and steroids.

CDR3 length: 12 amino acids. V lost 8 bases and J lost 6, with 13 bases in between. CDR1 SNHLY and CDR2 FYNNEI come from the germline V gene. Whole-study results and caveats: The presence of high graft-versus-host to host-versus-graft clonal ratios in allografts characterized patients with graft-donor T cell macrochimerism. Recipient marrow harbored GvH clones, some of which surfaced first in ileum or blood.

Assay used: immunoSEQ multiplex PCR; TCRdb lists only in-frame clones, some missing. The data show roughly 120,000 clones, around nine tenths seen once. Of note for this clone: Its antigen is unidentified.

The sequencing used unstimulated CD4+ T cells sorted from spleen or lymph node cells, collected before transplant. The TCR sequence derives from a human donor who was the organ donor for an intestinal transplant. The genes are TRBV2 and TRBJ1-2, with D maybe TRBD1 (6 bases). The CDR3 nucleotides are TGTGCCAGCGCCCGACGGGGGCATGGCTACACCTTC. Residues: CASARRGHGYTF.